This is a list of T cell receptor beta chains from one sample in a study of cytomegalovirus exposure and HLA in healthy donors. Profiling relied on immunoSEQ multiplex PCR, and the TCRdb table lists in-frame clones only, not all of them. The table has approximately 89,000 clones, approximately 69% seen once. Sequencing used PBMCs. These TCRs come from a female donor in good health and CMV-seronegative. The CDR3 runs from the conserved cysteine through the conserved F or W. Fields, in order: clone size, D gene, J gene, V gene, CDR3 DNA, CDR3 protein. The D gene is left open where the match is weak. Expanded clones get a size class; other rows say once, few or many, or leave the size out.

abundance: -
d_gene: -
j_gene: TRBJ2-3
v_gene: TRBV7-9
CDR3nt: TGTGCCAGCAGCTACCCGAGGGCCGGCACAGATACGCAGTATTTT
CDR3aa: CASSYPRAGTDTQYF

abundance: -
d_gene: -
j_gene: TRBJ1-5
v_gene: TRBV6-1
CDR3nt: TGTGCCAGCAGTGGTCGGAGATGGCAGCCCCAGCATTTT
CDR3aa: CASSGRRWQPQHF

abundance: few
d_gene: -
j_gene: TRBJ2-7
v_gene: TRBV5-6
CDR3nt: TGTGCCAGCAGCTCCACCGACATGTCCTACGAGCAGTACTTC
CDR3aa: CASSSTDMSYEQYF

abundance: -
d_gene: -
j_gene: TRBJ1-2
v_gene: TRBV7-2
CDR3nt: TGTGCCAGCAGCTTAGTGTCAGCAGGGTCGCCCTATGGCTACACCTTC
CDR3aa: CASSLVSAGSPYGYTF

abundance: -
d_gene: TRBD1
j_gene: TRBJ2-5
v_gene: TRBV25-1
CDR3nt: TGTGCCAGCAGTGTAACGGGACAGGGCCCAGAGACCCAGTACTTC
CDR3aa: CASSVTGQGPETQYF

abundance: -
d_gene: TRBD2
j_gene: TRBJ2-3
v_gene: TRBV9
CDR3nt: TGTGCCAGCAGCGTAGGGTCTCCGGCGGGGGGTAGAGATACGCAGTATTTT
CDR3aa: CASSVGSPAGGRDTQYF

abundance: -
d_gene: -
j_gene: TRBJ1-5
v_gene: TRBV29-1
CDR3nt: TGCAGCGTTGCTCTTGCAGTAAATCAGCCCCAGCATTTT
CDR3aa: CSVALAVNQPQHF

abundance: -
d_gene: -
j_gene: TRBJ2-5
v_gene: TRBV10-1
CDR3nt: TGCGCCAGCAGTGAGTCGGGGGGACAAGAGACCCAGTACTTC
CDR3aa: CASSESGGQETQYF

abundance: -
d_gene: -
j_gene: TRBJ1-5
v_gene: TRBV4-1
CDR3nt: -
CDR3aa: CASRRRAGGDQPQHF

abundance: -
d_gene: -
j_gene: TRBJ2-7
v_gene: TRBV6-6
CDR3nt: TGTGCCAGCAGTTACTCGATGGGCCTGGGTACCGAGCAGTACTTC
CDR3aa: CASSYSMGLGTEQYF

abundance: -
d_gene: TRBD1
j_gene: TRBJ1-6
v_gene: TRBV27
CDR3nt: TGTGCCAGCAGTCCAGGGACAGGGGAACGTTATGGCAATAATTCACCCCTCCACTTT
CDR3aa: CASSPGTGERYGNNSPLHF

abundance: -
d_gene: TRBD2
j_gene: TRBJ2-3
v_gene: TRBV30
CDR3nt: TGTGCCTGGAGCGCCGGGACTAGGAGCACAGATACGCAGTATTTT
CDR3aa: CAWSAGTRSTDTQYF

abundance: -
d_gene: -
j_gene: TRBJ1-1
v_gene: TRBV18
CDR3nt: TGTGCCAGCTCACCCCTGCGGGGCCGGAGGGGAGACACTGAAGCTTTCTTT
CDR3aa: CASSPLRGRRGDTEAFF

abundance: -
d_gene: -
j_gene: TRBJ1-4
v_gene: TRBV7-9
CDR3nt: TGTGCCCACCCCTCGGGAGATATTCATGAAAAACTGTTTTTT
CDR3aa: CAHPSGDIHEKLFF

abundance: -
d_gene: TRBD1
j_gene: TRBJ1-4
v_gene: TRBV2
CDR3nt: TGTGCCAGCAGGGGACAGCGGGCAGGGGAAAAACTGTTTTTT
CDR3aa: CASRGQRAGEKLFF

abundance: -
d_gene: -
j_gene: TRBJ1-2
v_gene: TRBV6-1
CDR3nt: TGTGCCAGCAGTGAAGAGAGGGTTGGCTACACCTTC
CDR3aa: CASSEERVGYTF

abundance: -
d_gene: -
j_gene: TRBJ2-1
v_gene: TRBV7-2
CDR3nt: TGTGCCAGCAGCCGACAGGCCTTTGAGCAGTTCTTC
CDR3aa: CASSRQAFEQFF

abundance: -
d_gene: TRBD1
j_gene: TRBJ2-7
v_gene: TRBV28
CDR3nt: TGTGCCGGCAGTACCCCCGGGACAGGGGACCACGAGCAGTACTTC
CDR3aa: CAGSTPGTGDHEQYF

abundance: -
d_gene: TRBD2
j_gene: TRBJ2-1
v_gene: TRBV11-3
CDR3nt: TGTGCCAGCAGCTTCGGACAGAGGACTAGCGGGGACAATGAGCAGTTCTTC
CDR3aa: CASSFGQRTSGDNEQFF

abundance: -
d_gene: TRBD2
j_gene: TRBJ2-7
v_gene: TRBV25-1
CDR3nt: TGTGCCAGCAGTGAAAGGCGGGGGGCCAGAGAAGAGCAGTACTTC
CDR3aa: CASSERRGAREEQYF

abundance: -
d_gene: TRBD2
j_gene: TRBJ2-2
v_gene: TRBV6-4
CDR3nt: TGTGCCAGCAGTCTCCTAGCGGGAGGGGACACCGGGGAGCTGTTTTTT
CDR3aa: CASSLLAGGDTGELFF

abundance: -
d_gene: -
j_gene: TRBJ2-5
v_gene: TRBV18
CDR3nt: TGTGCCAGCTCTATCGGCCAAGAGACCCAGTACTTC
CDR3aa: CASSIGQETQYF

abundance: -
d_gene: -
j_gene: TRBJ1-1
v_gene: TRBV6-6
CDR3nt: TGTGCCAGCAGTTACGGGGGGTTAGACACTGAAGCTTTCTTT
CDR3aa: CASSYGGLDTEAFF

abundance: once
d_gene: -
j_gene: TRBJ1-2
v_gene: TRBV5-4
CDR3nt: TGTGCCAGCAGCTTGGATCAGGGCCGCTATGGCTACACCTTC
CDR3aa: CASSLDQGRYGYTF

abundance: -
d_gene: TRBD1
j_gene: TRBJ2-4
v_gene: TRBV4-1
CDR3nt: TGCGCCAGCAGCCCGGATCGGACAGGGCTAGCCAAAAACATTCAGTACTTC
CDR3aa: CASSPDRTGLAKNIQYF

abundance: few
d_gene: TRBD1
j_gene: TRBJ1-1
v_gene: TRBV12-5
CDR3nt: TGTGCTAGTGGTTTGGCCGGACAGGGCTCGGCTTTCTTT
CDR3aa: CASGLAGQGSAFF

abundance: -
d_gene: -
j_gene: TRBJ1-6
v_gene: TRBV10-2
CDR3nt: TGCGCCAGCAGGTGGGGCGAGAATTCACCCCTCCACTTT
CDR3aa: CASRWGENSPLHF

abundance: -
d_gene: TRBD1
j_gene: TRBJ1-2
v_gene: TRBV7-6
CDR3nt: TGTGCCAGCAGCTTCGGGACAGGGGTCCCCCATTTGGGCTACACCTTC
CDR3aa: CASSFGTGVPHLGYTF

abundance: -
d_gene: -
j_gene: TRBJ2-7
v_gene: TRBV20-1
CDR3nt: TGCAGTGCTTACAGGGCGTACGAGCAGTACTTC
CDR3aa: CSAYRAYEQYF

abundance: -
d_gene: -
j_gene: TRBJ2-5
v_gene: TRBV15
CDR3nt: TGTGCCACCAGCAGGGACAGAACCCAAGAGACCCAGTACTTC
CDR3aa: CATSRDRTQETQYF

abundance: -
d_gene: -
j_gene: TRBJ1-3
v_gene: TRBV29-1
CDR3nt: TGCAGCGTTGAAGAGGGCAACTCTGGAAACACCATATATTTT
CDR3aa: CSVEEGNSGNTIYF

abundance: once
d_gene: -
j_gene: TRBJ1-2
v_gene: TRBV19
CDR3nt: TGTGCCAGCAGTATAAAACAAAACTATGGCTACACCTTC
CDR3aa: CASSIKQNYGYTF

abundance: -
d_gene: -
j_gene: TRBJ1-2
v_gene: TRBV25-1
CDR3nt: TGTGCCAGCAGTGAATCCAGGGGCTACGGCTACACCTTC
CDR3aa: CASSESRGYGYTF

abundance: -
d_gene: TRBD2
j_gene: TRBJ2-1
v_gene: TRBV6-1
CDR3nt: TGTGCCAGCAGTGAAATTCGGGGGGGTGAGCAGTTCTTC
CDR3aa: CASSEIRGGEQFF

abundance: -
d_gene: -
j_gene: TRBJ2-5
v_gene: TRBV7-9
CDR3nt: TGTGCCAGCAGCCCCGCCTCGACGGAGAAATGGGAGACCCAGTACTTC
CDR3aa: CASSPASTEKWETQYF

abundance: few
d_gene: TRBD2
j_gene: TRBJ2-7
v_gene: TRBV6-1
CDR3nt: TGTGCCAGCAGTGAAGGTCTAGCGGGTCAATCCTACGAGCAGTACTTC
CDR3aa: CASSEGLAGQSYEQYF

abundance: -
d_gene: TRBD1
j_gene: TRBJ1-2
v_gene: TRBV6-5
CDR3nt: TGTGCCAGCAGTACCGACAGGGGGCTTGGCTACACCTTC
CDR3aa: CASSTDRGLGYTF

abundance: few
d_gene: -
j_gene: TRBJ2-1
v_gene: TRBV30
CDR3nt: TGTGCCTGGACCCTCCCGTGGGCTAGCGATAACAATGAGCAGTTCTTC
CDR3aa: CAWTLPWASDNNEQFF

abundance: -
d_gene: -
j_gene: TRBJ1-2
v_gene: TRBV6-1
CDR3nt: TGTGCCAGCAGTGAAACAGCCGCTATGGTGGGCTACACCTTC
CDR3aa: CASSETAAMVGYTF

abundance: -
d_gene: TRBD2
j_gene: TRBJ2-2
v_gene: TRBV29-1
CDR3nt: TGCAGCGCCACTGGCGGGAGTAGTAACACCGGGGAGCTGTTTTTT
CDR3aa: CSATGGSSNTGELFF

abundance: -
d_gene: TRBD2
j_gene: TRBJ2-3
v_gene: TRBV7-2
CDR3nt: TGTGCCAGCAGCTTCGGGGGGGCATCGGATACGCAGTATTTT
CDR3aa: CASSFGGASDTQYF

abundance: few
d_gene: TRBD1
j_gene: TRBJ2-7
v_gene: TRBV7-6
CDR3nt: TGTGCCAGCAGCCATATCCTCGGACAGGGTGCGGAGTTGGTTTACGAGCAGTACTTC
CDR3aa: CASSHILGQGAELVYEQYF

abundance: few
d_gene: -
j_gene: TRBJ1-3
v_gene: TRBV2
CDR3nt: TGTGCCAGCAGTGAAGCAAGTATCAGGGGATCTGGAAACACCATATATTTT
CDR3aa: CASSEASIRGSGNTIYF

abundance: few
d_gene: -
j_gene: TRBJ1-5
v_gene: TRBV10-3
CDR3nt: TGTGCCATCAGTAACAGTAATCAGCCCCAGCATTTT
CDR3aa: CAISNSNQPQHF

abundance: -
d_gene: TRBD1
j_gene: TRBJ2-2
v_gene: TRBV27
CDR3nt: TGTGCCAGCAGTCGGGACAGGCAGACGGGGGAGCTGTTTTTT
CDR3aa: CASSRDRQTGELFF